The sequence of this T cell receptor beta chain was determined in a study of blood T cell repertoires in COVID-19. About the research overall: COVID-19 samples collected from the United States, Italy and Spain covered acute and convalescent phases. Sources were T cells, B-cell-depleted T cells, or PBMCs; the material itself was cDNA or gDNA.

V lost 0 bases and J 6 bases, leaving 14 bases between the germline ends. The CDR3 sequence is 16 residues long. Germline CDR1 reads SGHTA; CDR2 reads FQGTGA. The assay was immunoSEQ multiplex PCR, and TCRdb's table has in-frame clones only and misses some. Among about 62,000 clones, about four fifths were seen once, and the ten largest hold 5% to 6.5%. This clonotype was sampled from a human donor in a cohort sampled during active COVID-19. The sample was peripheral blood. The rearrangement joins TRBV7-3 to TRBJ2-2, with D maybe TRBD2 (5 bases). In DNA, the CDR3 is TGTGCCAGCAGCTTAACGGCCCCTAGCAGAGCCGGGGAGCTGTTTTTT. The encoded protein is CASSLTAPSRAGELFF.